This TCR beta chain was found in a study of immune characterization of retroperitoneal liposarcoma. The count of this clonotype is one. A junction boundary mismatches the germline segment, possibly from a read error. The CDR3 is made up of 14 amino acids. Germline V gene sequence: CDR1 SGHVS, CDR2 FQNEAQ. TCRdb re-called the PCR reads through MiXCR, storing one row per CDR3 protein. The sample has 8,000 to 11,000 distinct CDR3 sequences, around 30% seen once. This chain links TRBV7-8 with TRBJ1-6, with D tentatively TRBD1 (5 bases). Specimen: tumor tissue. The source of this sequence is a female donor with retroperitoneal liposarcoma. CDR3 sequence reads: CASSLVQDQAPPHF. The CDR3 DNA follows: TGTGCCAGCAGCTTAGTACAGGATCAGGCACCCCCCCACTTT.